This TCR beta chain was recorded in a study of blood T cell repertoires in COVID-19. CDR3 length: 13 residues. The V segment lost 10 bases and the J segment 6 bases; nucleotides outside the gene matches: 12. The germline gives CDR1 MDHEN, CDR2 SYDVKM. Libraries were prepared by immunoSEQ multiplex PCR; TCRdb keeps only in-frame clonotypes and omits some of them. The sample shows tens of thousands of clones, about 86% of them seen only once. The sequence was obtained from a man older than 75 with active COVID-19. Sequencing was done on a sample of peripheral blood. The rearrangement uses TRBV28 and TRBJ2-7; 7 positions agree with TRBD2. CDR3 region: CATTPAGVGEQYF. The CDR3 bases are TGTGCCACCACGCCGGCGGGGGTTGGCGAGCAGTACTTC. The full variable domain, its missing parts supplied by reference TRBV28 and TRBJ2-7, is DVKVTQSSRYLVKRTGEKVFLECVQDMDHENMFWYRQDPGLGLRLIYFSYDVKMKEKGDIPEGYSVSREKKERFSLILESASTNQTSMYLCATTPAGVGEQYFGPGTRLTVT.